Listed below are T cell receptor beta chains from one sample, sequenced in a study of identical twins. Using its own MiXCR run on the 5' RACE reads, TCRdb lists one record per CDR3 protein. The sample lists 600,000 to 800,000 distinct CDR3 sequences; around 20% were seen once. These records were also assigned to another study, of T cells expressing NK-cell markers.

The sample comprised PBMCs. The source is a woman between 18 and 30 years old in good health. The CDR3 runs from the conserved cysteine through the conserved F or W. D genes are given only for firm matches. Clone size is given for some rows only: seen once, a few or many times, or a class if the clone is expanded.

J gene	clone size	V gene	D gene	CDR3 protein	CDR3 DNA
TRBJ2-3	few	TRBV20-1	-	CSARDMREAPGDTQYF	TGCAGTGCTAGAGATATGAGGGAGGCTCCGGGAGATACGCAGTATTTT
TRBJ2-5	few	TRBV14	TRBD2	CASSHRTSGAETQYF	TGTGCCAGCAGCCACAGGACTAGCGGAGCGGAGACCCAGTACTTC
TRBJ2-1	few	TRBV12-3/TRBV12-4	TRBD1	CASRGTGTGYNEQFF	TGTGCCAGCAGGGGAACCGGGACAGGTTACAATGAGCAGTTCTTC
TRBJ1-6	few	TRBV27	TRBD1	CASRAGQGDSPLHF	TGTGCCAGCAGGGCGGGACAGGGGGATTCACCCCTCCACTTT
TRBJ2-7	-	TRBV5-1	-	CASSRENGEQYF	TGCGCCAGCAGCCGGGAAAACGGCGAGCAGTACTTC
TRBJ2-5	few	TRBV27	-	CASESQDGTQYF	TGTGCCAGCGAAAGTCAGGATGGGACCCAGTACTTC
TRBJ1-4	few	TRBV30	TRBD1	CAWTHRGLATNEKLFF	TGTGCCTGGACCCACAGGGGGCTTGCAACTAATGAAAAACTGTTTTTT
TRBJ1-1	many	TRBV29-1	-	CSGERTQNTEAFF	TGCAGCGGGGAAAGAACCCAGAACACTGAAGCTTTCTTT
TRBJ2-7	-	TRBV29-1	-	CSVTGNAYEQYF	TGCAGCGTTACAGGGAACGCCTACGAGCAGTACTTC
TRBJ1-6	-	TRBV10-3	TRBD1	CAISVGQDNSPLHF	TGTGCCATCAGTGTCGGACAGGATAATTCACCCCTCCACTTT
TRBJ2-5	-	TRBV27	-	CASSGVTGAETQYF	TGTGCCAGTAGTGGGGTAACCGGGGCAGAGACCCAGTACTTC
TRBJ1-5	few	TRBV2	-	CASNLQNQPQHF	TGTGCCAGCAATCTGCAGAATCAGCCCCAGCATTTT
TRBJ2-1	many	TRBV5-1	-	CASSQIPGVENEQFF	TGCGCCAGCAGCCAGATTCCAGGGGTAGAGAATGAGCAGTTCTTC
TRBJ2-1	-	TRBV20-1	TRBD2	CSARWTSGTYYNEQFF	TGCAGTGCACGGTGGACTAGCGGGACGTACTACAATGAGCAGTTCTTC
TRBJ2-4	few	TRBV12-3/TRBV12-4	TRBD2	CASSSWTSGRAGAKNIQYF	TGTGCCAGCAGTTCCTGGACTAGCGGGAGGGCCGGGGCCAAAAACATTCAGTACTTC
TRBJ2-7	once	TRBV9	-	CASSPLPGSYEQYF	TGTGCCAGCAGCCCCCTCCCGGGCTCCTACGAGCAGTACTTC
TRBJ2-2	few	TRBV6-5	-	CASSYRGASGELFF	TGTGCCAGCAGTTACCGAGGTGCCTCGGGGGAGCTGTTTTTT
TRBJ2-3	few	TRBV9	TRBD2	CASRGEGDTQYF	TGTGCCAGCAGAGGGGAGGGTGATACGCAGTATTTT
TRBJ1-2	many	TRBV12-3/TRBV12-4	-	CASSPGTLYGYTF	TGTGCCAGCAGTCCCGGGACCCTCTATGGCTACACCTTC
TRBJ1-2	many	TRBV20-1	-	CSARVIDRTTNYGYTF	TGCAGTGCTAGAGTAATTGACAGAACAACTAACTATGGCTACACCTTC
TRBJ2-1	few	TRBV12-3/TRBV12-4	TRBD2	CASSMEGTTSYNEQFF	TGTGCCAGCAGTATGGAAGGGACTACCTCCTACAATGAGCAGTTCTTC
TRBJ2-3	few	TRBV29-1	-	CSVMDRDGTDTQYF	TGCAGCGTCATGGACCGGGATGGCACAGATACGCAGTATTTT
TRBJ1-4	few	TRBV5-1	-	CASSLPGGGEKLFF	TGCGCCAGCAGCTTACCGGGTGGCGGTGAAAAACTGTTTTTT
TRBJ2-2	once	TRBV7-3	-	CASSYQGGTGELFF	TGTGCCAGCAGCTATCAGGGTGGAACCGGGGAGCTGTTTTTT
TRBJ2-1	-	TRBV7-6	TRBD2	CASSLKASGATYNEQFF	TGTGCCAGCAGCTTAAAGGCGAGCGGGGCTACCTACAATGAGCAGTTCTTC
TRBJ2-3	-	TRBV29-1	TRBD2	CSVGPSGGTADTQYF	TGCAGCGTTGGTCCCAGCGGGGGGACGGCAGATACGCAGTATTTT
TRBJ1-5	many	TRBV10-3	-	CAANAGERQPQHF	TGTGCCGCAAACGCAGGGGAACGGCAGCCCCAGCATTTT
TRBJ1-5	-	TRBV27	-	CASSLEGGDSNQPQHF	TGTGCCAGCAGTTTGGAAGGGGGGGATAGCAATCAGCCCCAGCATTTT
TRBJ2-1	-	TRBV5-4	TRBD2	CASSLASGSGRPGDEQFF	TGTGCCAGCAGCTTGGCGAGTGGTAGCGGGAGGCCGGGGGATGAGCAGTTCTTC
TRBJ2-1	-	TRBV10-3	-	CAIGRGRRGNHSYNEQFF	TGTGCCATCGGTCGGGGACGTAGAGGCAACCACTCCTACAATGAGCAGTTCTTC
TRBJ2-3	few	TRBV12-3/TRBV12-4	-	CASSLQSTLNTQYF	TGTGCCAGCAGTCTCCAATCGACTCTAAACACGCAGTATTTT
TRBJ2-2	-	TRBV6-1	TRBD2	CASRATSGTNTGELFF	TGTGCCAGCAGAGCCACTAGCGGGACAAACACCGGGGAGCTGTTTTTT
TRBJ2-2	-	TRBV10-3	-	CAITAGYTGELFF	TGTGCCATCACGGCGGGCTACACCGGGGAGCTGTTTTTT
TRBJ2-5	few	TRBV12-3/TRBV12-4	TRBD2	CASSLTSGQETQYF	TGTGCCAGCAGTCTGACTAGCGGGCAAGAGACCCAGTACTTC
TRBJ1-2	-	TRBV3-1	-	CASSQVPAKTYGYTF	TGTGCCAGCAGCCAAGTCCCTGCCAAGACCTATGGCTACACCTTC
TRBJ1-2	-	TRBV12-3/TRBV12-4	TRBD1	CASSPDRDRVGYTF	TGTGCCAGCAGTCCAGACAGGGATAGGGTTGGTTACACCTTC
TRBJ2-3	few	TRBV20-1	TRBD2	CSARRTSGRIDTQYF	TGCAGTGCTAGGAGGACTAGCGGGAGGATAGATACGCAGTATTTT
TRBJ2-5	few	TRBV6-5	TRBD2	CASSYASGGETQYF	TGTGCCAGCAGTTATGCTAGCGGGGGCGAGACCCAGTACTTC
TRBJ2-3	-	TRBV5-1	TRBD2	CASSLPLLAESTDTQYF	TGCGCCAGCAGCTTGCCTCTGCTAGCGGAGAGCACAGATACGCAGTATTTT
TRBJ1-2	-	TRBV12-3/TRBV12-4	-	CASSPPTGLLYGYTF	TGTGCCAGCAGTCCTCCGACAGGCTTGCTCTATGGCTACACCTTC
TRBJ2-1	-	TRBV7-9	-	CASSLAGLEQFF	TGTGCCAGCAGCTTAGCAGGGCTTGAGCAGTTCTTC
TRBJ2-1	-	TRBV4-2	-	CASSQAGYEQFF	TGTGCCAGCAGCCAAGCGGGCTATGAGCAGTTCTTC
TRBJ1-2	-	TRBV20-1	-	CSARETGTGYTF	TGCAGTGCTAGAGAAACAGGGACTGGCTACACCTTC
TRBJ2-5	-	TRBV12-3/TRBV12-4	TRBD1	CASSPRTGGTQYF	TGTGCCAGCAGTCCTCGGACAGGGGGGACCCAGTACTTC
TRBJ2-4	few	TRBV3-1	-	CASSQTFSPERRYF	TGTGCCAGCAGCCAAACATTTTCCCCTGAGCGACGGTACTTC
TRBJ2-1	many	TRBV29-1	-	CSADLSGTEQFF	TGCAGCGCTGACTTATCGGGTACTGAGCAGTTCTTC
TRBJ2-7	-	TRBV7-2	-	CASSLGRSLYEQYF	TGTGCCAGCAGCTTAGGGCGCAGCCTCTACGAGCAGTACTTC
TRBJ2-7	few	TRBV12-3/TRBV12-4	TRBD2	CASSLRLAGDSGGQYF	TGTGCCAGCAGTTTAAGGCTAGCGGGAGATTCGGGGGGGCAGTACTTC
TRBJ1-4	-	TRBV7-2	-	CASTPQSRVTNEKLFF	TGTGCCAGCACCCCCCAGTCCCGGGTAACTAATGAAAAACTGTTTTTT
TRBJ2-7	many	TRBV27	TRBD1	CASSVRDRAPSYEQYF	TGTGCCAGCAGCGTGAGGGACAGGGCACCCTCCTACGAGCAGTACTTC
TRBJ2-3	many	TRBV4-2	TRBD2	CASSLTTSGARTDTQYF	TGTGCCAGCAGCCTGACAACTAGCGGGGCACGCACAGATACGCAGTATTTT